These 12 T cell receptor beta chains originate from one sample sequenced in a study of CD8 T cell repertoires and HIV-1 epitope variants. TCRdb keeps only in-frame clones here, not all; method: immunoSEQ multiplex PCR. The sample consists of thousands of clones, 65% to 70% of them appearing once. These receptors lack a known antigen. Source material: cultured CD8+ T cells derived from PBMCs. The receptor set was obtained from a male donor with HIV.

The V gene is TRBV5-1, the J gene TRBJ1-1; 8 nucleotides align to TRBD1. V gave up 2 bases and J gave up 4 bases; unmatched junction bases: 1. The CDR3 loop spans 13 amino acids. CDR1 and CDR2 (germline): SGHRS, YFSETQ. CDR3 region: CASSLQGGTEAFF. CDR3 nucleotide sequence: TGCGCCAGCAGCTTACAGGGGGGCACTGAAGCTTTCTTT.

This clone was seen more than once but under ten times. The J gene is TRBJ2-7, the V gene TRBV28; no firm D call. Trimming removed 4 bases from V and 0 bases from J, with 4 bases in between. The CDR3 covers 12 residues. CDR1 and CDR2 from the germline V gene are MDHEN and SYDVKM. CDR3: CASSSDSYEQYF. CDR3 DNA sequence: TGTGCCAGCAGTTCAGACTCCTACGAGCAGTACTTC.

This chain connects TRBV13 to TRBJ2-7; 10 positions match TRBD1. Germline CDR1 reads PRHDT; CDR2 reads FYEKMQ (reference sequence). With V trimmed by 3 bases and J by 3 bases, 5 bases remained unmatched. The CDR3 has 15 amino acids. The CDR3 DNA is TGTGCCAGCAGCTTCACCGGGACAGGGGTCTACGAGCAGTACTTC. Its translation: CASSFTGTGVYEQYF.

This clone was observed a single time. The gene calls are TRBV21-1 and TRBJ2-5; TRBD2, as called in the table, went unchecked against the DNA. TRBV21-1 is given as a pseudogene. The CDR3 spans 14 residues. The CDR3 region is CASILAGEEETQYF. In DNA, the CDR3 is TGTGCCAGCATCCTAGCGGGAGAGGAGGAGACCCAGTACTTC.

This clone was picked up a small number of times. V and J are TRBV27 and TRBJ1-5; 8 positions match TRBD1. The CDR3 consists of 16 residues. V shed 8 bases and J 0 bases; nucleotides not matched to a gene: 9. The germline V gene encodes CDR1 MNHEY and CDR2 SMNVEV (reference sequence). This chain's CDR3 is CASRSGGRGSNQPQHF. In nucleotides, the CDR3 is TGTGCCAGCCGATCAGGGGGCAGGGGTAGCAATCAGCCCCAGCATTTT.

Here the CDR3 reads CASSMGLDSYEQYF. In nucleotides, the CDR3 is TGTGCCAGTAGTATGGGATTGGACTCCTACGAGCAGTACTTC. The chain uses TRBV19 and TRBJ2-7; D call uncertain. The CDR3 loop spans 14 amino acids. The V and J ends lost 3 bases and 0 bases respectively, with 9 bases between them. Germline CDR1 reads LNHDA; CDR2 reads SQIVND (reference sequence).

The chain carries TRBV7-9 and TRBJ2-7; D possibly uses TRBD1 or TRBD2 (6 bases each). Trimming stripped 1 base from V and 5 bases from J, with 9 bases between. This CDR3 region has 13 residues. The V gene's germline CDR1 is SEHNR and CDR2 FQNEAQ (reference sequence). As DNA, the CDR3 is TGTGCCAGCAGCTTAGGGGGGGCCGACGAGCAGTACTTC. Amino acids: CASSLGGADEQYF.

The chain is built from TRBV4-3 and TRBJ2-3; the D gene is possibly TRBD2 (5 bases). CDR1 is LGHNA and CDR2 is YSLEER in the germline V gene. This CDR3 has 18 residues. Trimming pared 0 bases from V and 2 bases from J, leaving 18 bases between. CDR3 loop: CASSQDRGTPWDTDTQYF. The DNA for the CDR3 is TGCGCCAGCAGCCAAGATCGGGGAACACCCTGGGACACAGATACGCAGTATTTT.

The chain is built from TRBV27 and TRBJ1-4, with D maybe TRBD1 (6 bases). The CDR3 is 15 amino acids. V gave up 5 bases and J gave up 6 bases, with 16 bases separating them. Germline CDR1 and CDR2: MNHEY and SMNVEV (reference sequence). The CDR3 loop reads CASSPWTDEDEKLFF. CDR3 DNA: TGTGCCAGCAGTCCTTGGACAGATGAGGATGAAAAACTGTTTTTT.

Concerning this clone itself: A junction boundary mismatches the germline segment, possibly from a read error. The genes are TRBV7-8 and TRBJ1-2; 9 bases are shared with TRBD1. The CDR3 totals 18 residues. The V gene's germline CDR1 is SGHVS and CDR2 FQNEAQ. In DNA form, the CDR3 reads TGTGCCAGCAGCCACGTCCCGGGACAGGGACCGTCTAACCATGGCTACACCTTC. This codes for CASSHVPGQGPSNHGYTF.

This clone has only a few counts. This rearrangement joins TRBV5-6 to TRBJ2-2, with D tentatively TRBD2 (6 bases). The germline V and J ends were trimmed by 3 bases and 3 bases, with 21 bases remaining between them. Germline V CDR1 and CDR2: SGHDT, YYEEEE. The CDR3 has 18 residues. In nucleotides, the CDR3 is TGTGCCAGCAGCTATGGGAGGCTAGAATATAGCGACACCGGGGAGCTGTTTTTT. This codes for CASSYGRLEYSDTGELFF.

V usage is TRBV10-3 and J usage is TRBJ2-2; the D call may be TRBD1 or TRBD2 (6 bases each). V lost 6 bases, J lost 1 base, and 9 bases lay in between. The germline V gene has CDR1 ENHRY and CDR2 SYGVKD. The CDR3 sequence is 14 residues long. In nucleotides, the CDR3 is TGTGCCATCAGGGGGGGCCTGAACACCGGGGAGCTGTTTTTT. Translation: CAIRGGLNTGELFF.